Below, one T cell receptor beta chain is given with its context. Its antigen remains unidentified. The germline V gene encodes CDR1 KGHSH and CDR2 LQKENI. Unmatched junction bases numbered 5, after V lost 3 bases and J lost 8 bases. This CDR3 is 14 amino acids long. PCR was performed using 60 Vbeta and 13 Jbeta primers. Sequenced by immunoSEQ multiplex PCR; TCRdb stores in-frame clones only, minus some. The profile shows more than 95,000 clones, roughly four fifths of them singletons. The data derive from a study of cytomegalovirus exposure and HLA in healthy donors. Study at large: As an earlier analysis found, roughly 180 million T cells yielded some 120 million unique TCR beta sequences. Whole-study findings and limits: Later analysis showed TCR association rates varying by HLA locus, highest for DRB1 and lowest for HLA-C. Among the most significant clusters, several appeared linked to common viral pathogens in a later analysis.

The V and J genes are TRBV18 and TRBJ2-2, with 8 bases matching TRBD1. The source material was PBMCs. The sequence derives from a woman between 40 and 55 years old in good health and CMV-seronegative. DNA for the CDR3: TGTGCCAGCTCACCGAGGACAGGGTTGGGGGAGCTGTTTTTT. This sequence encodes CASSPRTGLGELFF.